The T cell receptor beta chain under discussion was sequenced for a study of T-cell memory formation after mild COVID-19. TCRdb reanalysed the 5' RACE reads using MiXCR and keeps one entry per CDR3 protein. The sample lists about 600,000 distinct CDR3 sequences; roughly a fifth were seen once. The CDR3 loop spans 16 amino acids. The ends were cut back, 5 bases at V and 5 bases at J, with 21 bases in the middle. CDR1 and CDR2 (germline): MDHEN, SYDVKM. The chain employs TRBV28 and TRBJ2-5, with no clear D. The sequencing sample was made of PBMCs or a T cell subset sorted from them (not recorded which). This receptor was identified in an adult woman who had mild COVID-19 (a few samples of this study predate the infection). Cell type and time point are not known. CDR3 in DNA: TGTGCCAGCAGTCGAGACCTGGGGATTTCTCGGGAGACCCAGTACTTC. Translation gives CASSRDLGISRETQYF.